These 10 T cell receptor beta chains originate from one sample sequenced in a study of control samples from healthy donors and cancer patients. Assay: immunoSEQ multiplex PCR; the TCRdb copy retains only in-frame clones and omits some. This table holds approximately 82,000 clones, over 90% found once. Sequencing was performed on blood. These receptors came from a woman under 30 in good health.

The chain carries TRBV11-2 and TRBJ1-3, with D perhaps matching TRBD1 (6 bases). Per germline, CDR1 SGHAT and CDR2 FQNNGV. The V and J ends lost 4 bases and 1 base respectively, with 8 bases between them. The CDR3 length is 14 residues. DNA of the CDR3: TGTGCCAGCAGCTCGGGACATTCTGGAAACACCATATATTTT. Translation gives CASSSGHSGNTIYF.

The chain recombines TRBV18 with TRBJ1-6; tentatively, D is TRBD1 (5 bases). The CDR3 extends over 15 amino acids. The V end was cut by 5 bases, the J end by 5 bases, with 13 bases between. Germline CDR1 KGHSH, CDR2 LQKENI. In DNA form, the CDR3 reads TGTGCCAGCTCATCGATGCAGGGTAATAATTCACCCCTCCACTTT. Translation gives CASSSMQGNNSPLHF.

The chain uses TRBV7-3 and TRBJ2-6; no firm D call. Deletions cut 1 base from V and 2 bases from J, with 3 bases between. CDR1 and CDR2 from the germline V gene are SGHTA and FQGTGA. The CDR3 totals 14 residues. CDR3 residues: CASSLNPGANVLTF. The CDR3, as DNA: TGTGCCAGCAGCTTAAACCCTGGGGCCAACGTCCTGACTTTC.

The chain carries TRBV6-5 and TRBJ1-5; 10 bases line up with TRBD1. J was trimmed by 2 bases and V by 6 bases; bases with no gene match: 4. Germline loops: CDR1 MNHEY, CDR2 SVGAGI. The CDR3 is made up of 15 amino acids. The CDR3 nucleotides read TGTGCCAGCAGACAAGGGACAGGGGGCAATCAGCCCCAGCATTTT. As protein: CASRQGTGGNQPQHF.

This chain joins TRBV27 and TRBJ2-7; TRBD2 matches at 14 bases. Losses at the gene ends were 5 bases for V and 6 bases for J; bases not matched to a gene: 6. CDR3 length: 15 amino acids. Germline lookup yields CDR1 MNHEY and CDR2 SMNVEV (reference sequence). CDR3 coding DNA: TGTGCCAGCAGTAGCGGGACTAGCGGGAGATTCGAGCAGTACTTC. Protein: CASSSGTSGRFEQYF.

The chain employs TRBV6-2 or TRBV6-3 and TRBJ1-1; maybe TRBD1 (5 bases). V lost 2 bases and J lost 2, with 9 bases in between. Looked up from germline, CDR1 is MNHEY and CDR2 is SVGEGT. The CDR3 runs 14 residues. CDR3 region: CASSYGGSNTEAFF. CDR3 sequence (DNA): TGTGCCAGCAGTTACGGGGGGAGCAACACTGAAGCTTTCTTT.

The chain recombines TRBV5-1 with TRBJ2-7, with 7 positions matching TRBD1. With V trimmed by 2 bases and J by 3 bases, 5 bases remained unmatched. Germline V gene sequence: CDR1 SGHRS, CDR2 YFSETQ. The CDR3 is 14 amino acids. CDR3 nucleotide sequence: TGCGCCAGCAGCTTAGGACAGGCCCTCTACGAGCAGTACTTC. Translating it yields CASSLGQALYEQYF.

The count of this clone is one. The chain combines TRBV4-1 with TRBJ1-4; possibly TRBD1 for D (6 bases). Germline lookup yields CDR1 MGHRA and CDR2 YSYEKL. The V end was cut by 3 bases, the J end by 8 bases, with 16 bases between. The CDR3 loop spans 15 amino acids. The DNA of the CDR3 is TGCGCCAGCAGCCAGCCCCCCACAGGGAACGAAAAACTGTTTTTT. As protein: CASSQPPTGNEKLFF.

The chain uses TRBV7-9 and TRBJ1-1; 11 bases agree with TRBD1. Germline V gene sequence: CDR1 SEHNR, CDR2 FQNEAQ (reference sequence). This CDR3 spans 15 amino acids. The trim removed 5 bases at V and 2 bases at J, leaving 4 bases unmatched. For the CDR3, the DNA is TGTGCCAGCAGCCGGACAGGGGGCGGAAACACTGAAGCTTTCTTT. Amino acid sequence: CASSRTGGGNTEAFF.

The chain combines TRBV29-1 with TRBJ2-2, with a weak D call TRBD2 (5 bases). CDR3 length: 12 amino acids. Germline V gene data show CDR1 as SQVTM and CDR2 as ANQGSEA. Trimming took 4 bases from V and 7 from J, leaving 10 bases between them. This CDR3 is CSVGEMDGELFF. In nucleotides, the CDR3 is TGCAGCGTTGGGGAGATGGACGGGGAGCTGTTTTTT.